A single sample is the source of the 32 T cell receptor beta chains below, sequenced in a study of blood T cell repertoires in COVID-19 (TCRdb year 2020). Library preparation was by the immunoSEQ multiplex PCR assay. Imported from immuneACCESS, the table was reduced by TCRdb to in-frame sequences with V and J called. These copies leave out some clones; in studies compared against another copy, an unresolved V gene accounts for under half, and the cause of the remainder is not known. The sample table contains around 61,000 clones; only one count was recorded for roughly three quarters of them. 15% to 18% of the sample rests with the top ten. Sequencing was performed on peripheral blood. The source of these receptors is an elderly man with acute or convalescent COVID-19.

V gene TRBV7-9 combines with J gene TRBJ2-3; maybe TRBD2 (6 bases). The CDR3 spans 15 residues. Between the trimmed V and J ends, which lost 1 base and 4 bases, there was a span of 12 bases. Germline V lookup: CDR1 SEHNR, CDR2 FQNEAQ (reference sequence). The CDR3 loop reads CASSLDPASADTQYF. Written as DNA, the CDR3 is TGTGCCAGCAGCTTAGATCCCGCTAGCGCAGATACGCAGTATTTT. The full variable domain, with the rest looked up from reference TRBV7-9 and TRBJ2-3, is DTGVSQNPRHKITKRGQNVTFRCDPISEHNRLYWYRQTLGQGPEFLTYFQNEAQLEKSRLLSDRFSAERPKGSFSTLEIQRTEQGDSAMYLCASSLDPASADTQYFGPGTRLTVL.

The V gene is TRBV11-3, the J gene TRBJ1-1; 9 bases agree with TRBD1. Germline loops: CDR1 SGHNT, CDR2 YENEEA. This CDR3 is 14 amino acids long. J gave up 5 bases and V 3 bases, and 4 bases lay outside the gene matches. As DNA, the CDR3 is TGTGCCAGCAGCTTGGGACAGGGAGAGACTGAAGCTTTCTTT. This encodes CASSLGQGETEAFF.

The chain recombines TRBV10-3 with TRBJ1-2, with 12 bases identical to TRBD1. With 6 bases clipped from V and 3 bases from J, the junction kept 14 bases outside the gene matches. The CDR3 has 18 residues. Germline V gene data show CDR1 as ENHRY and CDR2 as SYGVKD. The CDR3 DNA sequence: TGTGCCATCAGCCCGAGCTCGGGACAGGGGGCTGTCGACTATGGCTACACCTTC. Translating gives CAISPSSGQGAVDYGYTF.

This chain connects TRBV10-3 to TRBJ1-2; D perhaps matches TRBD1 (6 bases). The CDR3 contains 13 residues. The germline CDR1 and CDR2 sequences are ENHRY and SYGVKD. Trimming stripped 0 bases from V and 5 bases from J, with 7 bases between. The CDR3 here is CAISESQGYGYTF. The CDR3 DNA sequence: TGTGCCATCAGTGAGTCACAGGGATATGGCTACACCTTC.

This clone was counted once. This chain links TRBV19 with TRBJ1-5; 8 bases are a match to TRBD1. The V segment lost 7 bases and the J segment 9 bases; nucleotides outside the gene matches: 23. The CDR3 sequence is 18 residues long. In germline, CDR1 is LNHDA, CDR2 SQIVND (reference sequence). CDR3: CASTGLRTGKALTGPQHF. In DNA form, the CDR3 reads TGTGCCAGTACCGGTTTGAGGACAGGGAAGGCACTAACGGGGCCCCAGCATTTT.

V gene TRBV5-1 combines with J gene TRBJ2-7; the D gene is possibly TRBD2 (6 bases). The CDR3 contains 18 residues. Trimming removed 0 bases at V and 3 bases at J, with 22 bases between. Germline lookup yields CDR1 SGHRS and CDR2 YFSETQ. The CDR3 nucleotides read TGCGCCAGCAGCTTGGCCGGTGGAGGGTTTGGTATCGGCTACGAGCAGTACTTC. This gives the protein CASSLAGGGFGIGYEQYF.

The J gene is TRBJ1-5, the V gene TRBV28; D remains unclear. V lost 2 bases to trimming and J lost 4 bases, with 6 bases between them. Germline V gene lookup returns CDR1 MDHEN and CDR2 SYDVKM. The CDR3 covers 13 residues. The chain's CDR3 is CASSLDTNQPQHF. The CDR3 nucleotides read TGTGCCAGCAGTTTAGACACTAATCAGCCCCAGCATTTT.

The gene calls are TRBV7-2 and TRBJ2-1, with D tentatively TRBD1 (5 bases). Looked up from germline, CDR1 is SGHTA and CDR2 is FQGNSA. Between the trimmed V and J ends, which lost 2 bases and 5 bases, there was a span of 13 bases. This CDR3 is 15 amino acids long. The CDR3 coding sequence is TGTGCCAGCAGCTTAATGCGACAGTGGGACAATGAGCAGTTCTTC. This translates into CASSLMRQWDNEQFF.

The CDR3 reads CASSERGRQGYNEQFF. The CDR3 DNA reads as TGTGCCAGCAGCGAGCGGGGGAGGCAGGGCTACAATGAGCAGTTCTTC. This chain uses TRBV11-1 with TRBJ2-1; TRBD2 agrees at 8 bases. Germline assignment: CDR1 SGHAT and CDR2 FQDESV (reference sequence). With 5 bases clipped from V and 3 bases from J, the junction kept 9 bases outside the gene matches. CDR3 size: 16 residues.

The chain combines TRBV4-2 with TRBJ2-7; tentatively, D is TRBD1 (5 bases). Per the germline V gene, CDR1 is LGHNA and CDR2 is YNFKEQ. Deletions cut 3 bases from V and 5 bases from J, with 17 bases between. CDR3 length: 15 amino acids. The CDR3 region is CASSHLPRRVNEQYF. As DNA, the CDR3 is TGTGCCAGCAGCCATTTGCCCCGCAGGGTGAACGAGCAGTACTTC.

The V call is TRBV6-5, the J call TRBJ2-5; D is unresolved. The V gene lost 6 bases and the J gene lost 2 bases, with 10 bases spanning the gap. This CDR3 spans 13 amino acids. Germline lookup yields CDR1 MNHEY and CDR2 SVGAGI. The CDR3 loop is CASSRPRQETQYF. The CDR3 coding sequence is TGTGCCAGCAGCCGACCGCGGCAAGAGACCCAGTACTTC.

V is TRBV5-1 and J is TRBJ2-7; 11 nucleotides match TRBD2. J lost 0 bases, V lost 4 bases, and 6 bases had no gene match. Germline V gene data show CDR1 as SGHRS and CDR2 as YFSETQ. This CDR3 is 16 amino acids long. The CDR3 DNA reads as TGCGCCAGCAGCCCAGGGACTAGCGGTAACTCCTACGAGCAGTACTTC. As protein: CASSPGTSGNSYEQYF. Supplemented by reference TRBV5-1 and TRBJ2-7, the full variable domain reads KAGVTQTPRYLIKTRGQQVTLSCSPISGHRSVSWYQQTPGQGLQFLFEYFSETQRNKGNFPGRFSGRQFSNSRSEMNVSTLELGDSALYLCASSPGTSGNSYEQYFGPGTRLTVT.

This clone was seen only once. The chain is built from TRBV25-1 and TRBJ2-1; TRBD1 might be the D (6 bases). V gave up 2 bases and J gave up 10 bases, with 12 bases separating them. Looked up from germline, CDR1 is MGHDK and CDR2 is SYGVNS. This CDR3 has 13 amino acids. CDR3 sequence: CASSELGRGEQFF. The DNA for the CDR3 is TGTGCCAGCAGTGAACTTGGAAGGGGGGAGCAGTTCTTC. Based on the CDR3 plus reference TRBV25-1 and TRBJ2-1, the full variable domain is EADIYQTPRYLVIGTGKKITLECSQTMGHDKMYWYQQDPGMELHLIHYSYGVNSTEKGDLSSESTVSRIRTEHFPLTLESARPSHTSQYLCASSELGRGEQFFGPGTRLTVL.

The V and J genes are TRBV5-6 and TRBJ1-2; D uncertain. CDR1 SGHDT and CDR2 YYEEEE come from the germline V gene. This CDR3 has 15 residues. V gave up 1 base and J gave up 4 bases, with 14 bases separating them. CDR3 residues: CASSLKGGLGYGYTF. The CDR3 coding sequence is TGTGCCAGCAGCTTGAAGGGAGGACTCGGCTATGGCTACACCTTC. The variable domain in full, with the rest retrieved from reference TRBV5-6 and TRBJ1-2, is DAGVTQSPTHLIKTRGQQVTLRCSPKSGHDTVSWYQQALGQGPQFIFQYYEEEERQRGNFPDRFSGHQFPNYSSELNVNALLLGDSALYLCASSLKGGLGYGYTFGSGTRLTVV.

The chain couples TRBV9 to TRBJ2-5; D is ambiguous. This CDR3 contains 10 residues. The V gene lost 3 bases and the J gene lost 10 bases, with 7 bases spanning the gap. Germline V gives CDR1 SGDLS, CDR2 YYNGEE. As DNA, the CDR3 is TGTGCCAGCAGCGACCAGGACCAGTACTTC. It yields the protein CASSDQDQYF.

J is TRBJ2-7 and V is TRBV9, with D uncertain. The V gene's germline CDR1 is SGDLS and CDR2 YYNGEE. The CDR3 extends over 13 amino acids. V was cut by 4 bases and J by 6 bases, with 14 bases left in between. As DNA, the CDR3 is TGTGCCAGCAGCCCCTCGTGGGCGCCCGAGCAGTACTTC. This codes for CASSPSWAPEQYF.

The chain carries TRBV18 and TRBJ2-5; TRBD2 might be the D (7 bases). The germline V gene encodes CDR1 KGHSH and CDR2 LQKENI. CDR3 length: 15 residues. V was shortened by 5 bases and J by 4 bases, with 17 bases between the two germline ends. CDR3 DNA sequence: TGTGCCAGCTCATCTTATACGGGGGGCCGAGAGACCCAGTACTTC. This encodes CASSSYTGGRETQYF.

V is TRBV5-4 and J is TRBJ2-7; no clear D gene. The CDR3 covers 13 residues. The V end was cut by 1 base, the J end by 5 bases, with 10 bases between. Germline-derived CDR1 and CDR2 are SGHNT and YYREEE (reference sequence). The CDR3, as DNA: TGTGCCAGCAGCTTGCGTCTGCGCGACGAGCAGTACTTC. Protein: CASSLRLRDEQYF. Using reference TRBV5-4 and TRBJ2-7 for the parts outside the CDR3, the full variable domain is ETGVTQSPTHLIKTRGQQVTLRCSSQSGHNTVSWYQQALGQGPQFIFQYYREEENGRGNFPPRFSGLQFPNYSSELNVNALELDDSALYLCASSLRLRDEQYFGPGTRLTVT.

The chain's CDR3 is CASVTGALYGYTF. The CDR3 nucleotides read TGTGCCAGCGTGACAGGGGCCCTCTATGGCTACACCTTC. The V and J genes are TRBV2 and TRBJ1-2, with 8 bases that match TRBD1. V lost 8 bases, J lost 4 bases, and 6 bases stayed unmatched. The CDR3 totals 13 residues. Germline-derived CDR1 and CDR2 are SNHLY and FYNNEI.

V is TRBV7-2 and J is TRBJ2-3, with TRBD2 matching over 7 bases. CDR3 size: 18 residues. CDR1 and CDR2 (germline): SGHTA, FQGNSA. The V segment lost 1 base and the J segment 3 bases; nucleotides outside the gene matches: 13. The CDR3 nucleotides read TGTGCCAGCAGCTTAGGAGCCCTTACGGGAGGACGTACAGATACGCAGTATTTT. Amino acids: CASSLGALTGGRTDTQYF. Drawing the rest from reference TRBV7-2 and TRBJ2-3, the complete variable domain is GAGVSQSPSNKVTEKGKDVELRCDPISGHTALYWYRQSLGQGLEFLIYFQGNSAPDKSGLPSDRFSAERTGGSVSTLTIQRTQQEDSAVYLCASSLGALTGGRTDTQYFGPGTRLTVL.

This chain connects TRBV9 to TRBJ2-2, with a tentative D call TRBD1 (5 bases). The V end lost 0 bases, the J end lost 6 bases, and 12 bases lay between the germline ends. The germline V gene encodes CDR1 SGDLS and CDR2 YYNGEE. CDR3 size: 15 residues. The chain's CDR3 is CASSVVQGGSGELFF. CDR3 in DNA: TGTGCCAGCAGCGTAGTTCAGGGTGGATCCGGGGAGCTGTTTTTT.

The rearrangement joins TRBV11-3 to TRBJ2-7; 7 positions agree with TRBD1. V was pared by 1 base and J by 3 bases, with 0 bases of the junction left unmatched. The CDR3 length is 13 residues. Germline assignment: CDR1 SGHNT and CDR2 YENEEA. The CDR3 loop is CASSLGTGYEQYF. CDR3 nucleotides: TGTGCCAGCAGCTTAGGGACAGGCTACGAGCAGTACTTC. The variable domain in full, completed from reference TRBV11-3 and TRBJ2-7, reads EAGVVQSPRYKIIEKKQPVAFWCNPISGHNTLYWYLQNLGQGPELLIRYENEEAVDDSQLPKDRFSAERLKGVDSTLKIQPAELGDSAVYLCASSLGTGYEQYFGPGTRLTVT.

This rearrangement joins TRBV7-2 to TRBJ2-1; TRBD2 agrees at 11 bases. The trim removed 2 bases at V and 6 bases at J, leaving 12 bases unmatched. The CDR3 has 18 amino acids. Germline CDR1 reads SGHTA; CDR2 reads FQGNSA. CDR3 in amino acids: CASSLSSGGAMGGNEQFF. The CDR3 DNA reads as TGTGCCAGCAGCTTAAGTAGCGGGGGGGCCATGGGCGGCAATGAGCAGTTCTTC.

CDR3 protein: CASSLAFRGQGNYGYTF. For the CDR3, the DNA is TGTGCCAGCAGCTTAGCTTTTAGGGGACAGGGTAACTATGGCTACACCTTC. The chain recombines TRBV7-8 with TRBJ1-2; TRBD1 aligns across 9 bases. The trim removed 0 bases at V and 1 base at J, leaving 6 bases unmatched. This CDR3 has 17 amino acids. Germline CDR1 reads SGHVS; CDR2 reads FQNEAQ. Combining the CDR3 with reference TRBV7-8 and TRBJ1-2 gives the whole variable domain GAGVSQSPRYKVAKRGQDVALRCDPISGHVSLFWYQQALGQGPEFLTYFQNEAQLDKSGLPSDRFFAERPEGSVSTLKIQRTQQEDSAVYLCASSLAFRGQGNYGYTFGSGTRLTVV.

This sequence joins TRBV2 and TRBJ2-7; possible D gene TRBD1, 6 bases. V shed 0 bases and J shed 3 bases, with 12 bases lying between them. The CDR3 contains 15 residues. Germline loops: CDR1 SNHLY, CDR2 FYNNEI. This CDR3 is CASSEAQGQYYEQYF. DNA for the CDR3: TGTGCCAGCAGTGAAGCTCAAGGACAGTACTACGAGCAGTACTTC.

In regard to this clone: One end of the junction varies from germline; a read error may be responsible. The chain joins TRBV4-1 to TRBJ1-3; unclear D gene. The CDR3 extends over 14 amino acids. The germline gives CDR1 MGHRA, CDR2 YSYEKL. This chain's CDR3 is CASSQPWPGDTIYF. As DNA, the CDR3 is TGCGCCAGCAGCCAACCCTGGCCTGGAGACACCATATATTTT.

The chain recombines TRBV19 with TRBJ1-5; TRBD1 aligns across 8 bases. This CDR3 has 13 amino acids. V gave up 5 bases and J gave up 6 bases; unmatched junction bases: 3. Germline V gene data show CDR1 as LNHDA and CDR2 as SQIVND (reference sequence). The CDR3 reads CASSHRGAQPQHF. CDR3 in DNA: TGTGCCAGTAGTCACAGGGGGGCTCAGCCCCAGCATTTT.

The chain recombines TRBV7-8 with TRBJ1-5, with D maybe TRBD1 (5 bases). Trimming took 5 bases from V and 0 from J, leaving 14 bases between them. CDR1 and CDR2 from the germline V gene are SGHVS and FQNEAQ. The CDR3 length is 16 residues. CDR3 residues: CASSRTRGISNQPQHF. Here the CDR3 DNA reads TGTGCCAGCAGCCGGACCCGGGGGATTAGCAATCAGCCCCAGCATTTT. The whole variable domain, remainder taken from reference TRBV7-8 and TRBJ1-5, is GAGVSQSPRYKVAKRGQDVALRCDPISGHVSLFWYQQALGQGPEFLTYFQNEAQLDKSGLPSDRFFAERPEGSVSTLKIQRTQQEDSAVYLCASSRTRGISNQPQHFGDGTRLSIL.

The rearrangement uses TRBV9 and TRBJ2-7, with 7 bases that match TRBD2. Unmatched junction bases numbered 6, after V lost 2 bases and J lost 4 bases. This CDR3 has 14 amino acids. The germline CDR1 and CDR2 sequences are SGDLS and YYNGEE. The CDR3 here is CASSVTAGVYEQYF. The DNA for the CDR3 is TGTGCCAGCAGCGTCACCGCGGGAGTATACGAGCAGTACTTC.

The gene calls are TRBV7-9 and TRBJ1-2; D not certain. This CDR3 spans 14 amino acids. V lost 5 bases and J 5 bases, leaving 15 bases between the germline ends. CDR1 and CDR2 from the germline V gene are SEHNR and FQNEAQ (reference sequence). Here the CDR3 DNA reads TGTGCCAGCAGCCCACGGGTAAACCGATATGGCTACACCTTC. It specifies CASSPRVNRYGYTF.

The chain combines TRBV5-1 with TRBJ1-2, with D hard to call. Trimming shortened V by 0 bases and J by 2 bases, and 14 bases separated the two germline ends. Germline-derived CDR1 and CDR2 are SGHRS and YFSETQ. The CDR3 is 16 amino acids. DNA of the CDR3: TGCGCCAGCAGCTTGGCGGGTGCCCTCCCGAACTATGGCTACACCTTC. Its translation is CASSLAGALPNYGYTF.

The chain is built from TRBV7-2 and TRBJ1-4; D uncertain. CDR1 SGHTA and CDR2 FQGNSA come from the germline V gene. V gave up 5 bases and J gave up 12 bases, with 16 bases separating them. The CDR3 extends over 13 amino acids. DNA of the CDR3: TGTGCCAGCAGCCTAGAGGGAGAGAACGAACTGTTTTTT. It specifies CASSLEGENELFF. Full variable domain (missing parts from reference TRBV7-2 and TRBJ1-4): GAGVSQSPSNKVTEKGKDVELRCDPISGHTALYWYRQSLGQGLEFLIYFQGNSAPDKSGLPSDRFSAERTGGSVSTLTIQRTQQEDSAVYLCASSLEGENELFFGSGTQLSVL.